Each of the 6 T cell receptor beta chains below was sequenced from the same sample in a study of blood T cell repertoires in COVID-19. Method: immunoSEQ multiplex PCR; TCRdb's copy keeps in-frame clones and lacks some. This table has a few hundred thousand clones, roughly 90% appearing once. The material sequenced was peripheral blood. The receptors originated from a woman in her fifties or sixties with COVID-19, enrolled during active disease.

In this sample, this clone turned up a few times. This chain joins TRBV6-5 and TRBJ1-2; the D gene is possibly TRBD1 (5 bases). The CDR3 consists of 14 residues. With 6 bases removed from V and 6 bases from J, the gap between germline ends came to 17 bases. Germline V gene lookup returns CDR1 MNHEY and CDR2 SVGAGI. The CDR3 DNA follows: TGTGCCAGCAGCGCCCGGGGGTCGGGGGATGGCTACACCTTC. It encodes CASSARGSGDGYTF.

The DNA of the CDR3 is TGTGCCAGCAGCACCGTCAGGGACTATGGCTACACCTTC. Its protein product is CASSTVRDYGYTF. The rearrangement uses TRBV6-5 and TRBJ1-2; possibly TRBD1 for D (5 bases). The length of the CDR3 is 13 residues. V lost 6 bases and J 3 bases, leaving 11 bases between the germline ends. Germline CDR1 MNHEY, CDR2 SVGAGI.

The chain employs TRBV7-9 and TRBJ1-4; D remains unclear. The germline V gene encodes CDR1 SEHNR and CDR2 FQNEAQ (reference sequence). The CDR3 covers 16 residues. Trimming cost V 2 bases and J 1 base, with 11 bases left between them. CDR3: CASSLRSDITNEKLFF. The CDR3 nucleotides are TGTGCCAGCAGCTTACGGTCCGACATAACTAATGAAAAACTGTTTTTT.

J is TRBJ2-7 and V is TRBV3-1 (or the pseudogene TRBV3-2); TRBD2 aligns across 10 bases. The CDR3 contains 15 residues. V was pared by 3 bases and J by 3 bases, with 5 bases of the junction left unmatched. Germline V gives CDR1 LGHDT, CDR2 YNNKEL (reference sequence). This CDR3 is CASSQEGLAHYEQYF. CDR3 DNA sequence: TGTGCCAGCAGCCAGGAGGGACTAGCGCACTACGAGCAGTACTTC.

The chain employs TRBV24-1 and TRBJ2-1, with 12 bases that match TRBD2. The junction had 4 bases not matched to a gene; V was cut back by 4 bases and J by 4 bases. Germline CDR1 is KGHDR and CDR2 is SFDVKD. CDR3 length: 16 residues. The CDR3 is CATSDSSGGVYNEQFF. The CDR3 DNA reads TGTGCCACCAGTGACTCTAGCGGGGGGGTTTACAATGAGCAGTTCTTC.

The CDR3 sequence: CASSVTGDLEKLFF. The CDR3 DNA is TGTGCCAGCAGTGTAACAGGGGATTTGGAAAAACTGTTTTTT. The gene calls are TRBV25-1 and TRBJ1-4, with 7 bases aligning to TRBD1. Trimming cost V 4 bases and J 8 bases; bases outside gene matches: 7. Per the germline V gene, CDR1 is MGHDK and CDR2 is SYGVNS. The CDR3 covers 14 residues.